These 24 T cell receptor beta chains came from one sample sequenced in a study of blood T cells in healthy people across ages. A J-beta primer mix and a sample-barcoded 5' primer were used in a second PCR of roughly 7 to 12 cycles. TCRdb called the 5' RACE reads again in MiXCR, with one record for every CDR3 protein. The sample consists of over 950,000 distinct CDR3 sequences, roughly two fifths of them appearing once. Source material: blood. Receptors were obtained from a young man in good health.

As regards this clonotype: A much larger clone differs by one base, so this may be a read error. The chain carries TRBV7-6 and TRBJ2-5; D remains unclear. Germline CDR1 and CDR2: SGHVS and FNYEAQ. The CDR3 loop spans 12 amino acids. The V gene lost 3 bases and the J gene lost 0 bases, with 2 bases spanning the gap. This CDR3 is CASSFHQETQYF. DNA of the CDR3: TGTGCCAGCAGCTTTCACCAAGAGACCCAGTACTTC.

The rearrangement links TRBV12-3 or TRBV12-4 to TRBJ1-4; D remains ambiguous. The CDR3 loop spans 15 amino acids. Trimming cost V 3 bases and J 6 bases, with 14 bases left between them. Here the CDR3 reads CASSLSGNPHEKLFF. In nucleotides, the CDR3 is TGTGCCAGCAGTTTGTCCGGTAACCCTCATGAAAAACTGTTTTTT.

This clonotype was observed a few times. The V gene is TRBV5-1, the J gene TRBJ1-4; 7 bases are a match to TRBD1. Germline CDR1 reads SGHRS; CDR2 reads YFSETQ. The CDR3 length is 14 residues. Germline trimming cut 4 bases from V and 5 bases from J; bases unmatched to any gene: 5. This CDR3 reads CASSRQGENEKLFF. The CDR3 coding sequence is TGCGCCAGCAGCAGACAGGGCGAGAATGAAAAACTGTTTTTT.

The V and J genes are TRBV6-6 and TRBJ1-2; TRBD1 might be the D (6 bases). This CDR3 has 15 amino acids. Trimming stripped 10 bases from V and 2 bases from J, with 20 bases between. The germline V gene has CDR1 MNHNY and CDR2 SVGAGI (reference sequence). This CDR3 is CANTPRRGGNYGYTF. CDR3 nucleotides: TGTGCCAACACTCCCCGGCGAGGGGGGAACTATGGCTACACCTTC.

The chain joins TRBV5-1 to TRBJ2-7; tentative D call: TRBD2 (6 bases). Germline V gene lookup returns CDR1 SGHRS and CDR2 YFSETQ. This CDR3 is 15 amino acids long. The ends were cut back, 4 bases at V and 3 bases at J, with 17 bases in the middle. In DNA form, the CDR3 reads TGCGCCAGCAGCACGGGACTTTCCTCCCACTACGAGCAGTACTTC. Protein sequence: CASSTGLSSHYEQYF. Complete variable domain (other parts from reference TRBV5-1 and TRBJ2-7): KAGVTQTPRYLIKTRGQQVTLSCSPISGHRSVSWYQQTPGQGLQFLFEYFSETQRNKGNFPGRFSGRQFSNSRSEMNVSTLELGDSALYLCASSTGLSSHYEQYFGPGTRLTVT.

J is TRBJ2-5 and V is TRBV12-3 or TRBV12-4, with 8 bases aligning to TRBD2. The V gene end was trimmed by 8 bases and the J gene end by 11 bases; junction bases not matched to a gene: 16. This CDR3 has 14 amino acids. CDR3 sequence (DNA): TGTGCCAGCCGGGGGGGGCTTTCCTACAATGAGCAGTACTTC. It yields the protein CASRGGLSYNEQYF.

This chain links TRBV12-5 with TRBJ1-1; possibly TRBD1 for D (5 bases). The germline CDR1 and CDR2 sequences are LGHNT and FRNRAP. V lost 5 bases, J lost 4 bases, and 11 bases lay in between. The CDR3 totals 13 residues. The CDR3 sequence: CASGPDSFTEAFF. The CDR3, as DNA: TGTGCTAGTGGTCCCGACAGCTTCACTGAAGCTTTCTTT. The entire variable domain, with the rest obtained from reference TRBV12-5 and TRBJ1-1, is as follows: DARVTQTPRHKVTEMGQEVTMRCQPILGHNTVFWYRQTMMQGLELLAYFRNRAPLDDSGMPKDRFSAEMPDATLATLKIQPSEPRDSAVYFCASGPDSFTEAFFGQGTRLTVV.

The chain uses TRBV9 and TRBJ2-1; 7 bases are shared with TRBD1. J gave up 5 bases and V 0 bases, and 5 bases lay outside the gene matches. Germline V gives CDR1 SGDLS, CDR2 YYNGEE. CDR3 length equals 15 residues. The CDR3 region is CASSVARTGDNEQFF. In DNA form, the CDR3 reads TGTGCCAGCAGCGTAGCGAGGACAGGCGACAATGAGCAGTTCTTC.

The gene calls are TRBV14 and TRBJ2-1; 7 bases agree with TRBD1. V was clipped by 4 bases and J by 1 base; unmatched bases: 10. The CDR3 runs 17 residues. Germline V CDR1 and CDR2: SGHDN, FVKESK. CDR3 bases: TGTGCCAGCAGCCCCACAGGGGCTTCCCCTTCCTACAATGAGCAGTTCTTC. Its protein is CASSPTGASPSYNEQFF.

This clonotype showed up just a few times. The V gene is TRBV20-1, the J gene TRBJ2-1, with no clear D. Germline CDR1 is DFQATT and CDR2 is SNEGSKA (reference sequence). The CDR3 is 12 residues long. Trimming removed 7 bases from V and 4 bases from J, with 11 bases in between. CDR3: CSVAGAYNEQFF. CDR3 coding DNA: TGCAGTGTGGCAGGAGCTTACAATGAGCAGTTCTTC.

This clonotype was seen more than once but under ten times. One end of the junction varies from germline; a read error may be responsible. The gene calls are TRBV6-6 and TRBJ2-7; TRBD2 is a possible D gene (6 bases). The V gene's germline CDR1 is MNHNY and CDR2 SVGAGI (reference sequence). The CDR3 has 14 amino acids. CDR3 in amino acids: CACSLAPSSYEQYF. In DNA, the CDR3 is TGTGCCTGCAGTCTAGCGCCAAGCTCCTACGAGCAGTACTTC.

The J gene is TRBJ2-2, the V gene TRBV12-3 or TRBV12-4, with 10 positions matching TRBD2. This CDR3 comprises 15 residues. V lost 6 bases and J lost 7; bases outside the gene matches: 8. CDR3: CASRASGGAVGELFF. The CDR3 region has the DNA TGTGCCAGCAGAGCGAGCGGGGGGGCCGTCGGGGAGCTGTTTTTT.

V is TRBV30 and J is TRBJ2-3; D remains unclear. The CDR3 spans 12 residues. The germline V and J ends were trimmed by 4 bases and 8 bases, with 13 bases remaining between them. Germline-derived CDR1 and CDR2 are GTSNPN and SVGIG (reference sequence). CDR3 DNA: TGTGCCTGGACGGTTTCGGTTGGTACGCAGTATTTT. Protein sequence: CAWTVSVGTQYF. The full variable domain, in which reference TRBV30 and TRBJ2-3 provide the parts outside the CDR3, is SQTIHQWPATLVQPVGSPLSLECTVEGTSNPNLYWYRQAAGRGLQLLFYSVGIGQISSEVPQNLSASRPQDRQFILSSKKLLLSDSGFYLCAWTVSVGTQYFGPGTRLTVL.

The V call is TRBV28, the J call TRBJ2-5, with 8 bases matching TRBD2. Trimming at V came to 4 bases and at J to 11 bases, leaving 18 bases not matched to a gene. Germline CDR1 is MDHEN and CDR2 is SYDVKM. The CDR3 is 16 amino acids. CDR3 coding DNA: TGTGCCAGCAGTTATACCCGGGGGACTAGTGGGAATGAGCAGTACTTC. This translates into CASSYTRGTSGNEQYF.

This clonotype was seen only a few times. This chain connects TRBV20-1 to TRBJ1-2; TRBD1 is a possible D gene (5 bases). CDR3 length equals 12 residues. V gave up 4 bases and J gave up 4 bases, with 10 bases separating them. Looked up from germline, CDR1 is DFQATT and CDR2 is SNEGSKA (reference sequence). The CDR3 DNA reads TGCAGTGCTAAGACAGCCCCCTATGGCTACACCTTC. This gives the protein CSAKTAPYGYTF.

The rearrangement uses TRBV29-1 and TRBJ2-1; D unclear. Trimming shortened V by 4 bases and J by 6 bases, and 10 bases separated the two germline ends. The CDR3 contains 12 residues. Germline V gene lookup returns CDR1 SQVTM and CDR2 ANQGSEA. For the CDR3, the DNA is TGCAGCGTTGCTTTCGTCAGCAATGAGCAGTTCTTC. This encodes CSVAFVSNEQFF.

The V gene is TRBV20-1, the J gene TRBJ1-2; possible D gene TRBD1, 6 bases. CDR3 length: 15 amino acids. The germline gives CDR1 DFQATT, CDR2 SNEGSKA (reference sequence). V was clipped by 1 base and J by 3 bases, with 15 bases between them. The CDR3 nucleotides are TGCAGTGCTAGAGTCCCGGGACAAACGTACTATGGCTACACCTTC. This codes for CSARVPGQTYYGYTF.

The chain carries TRBV13 and TRBJ2-3, with D uncertain. The CDR3 runs 17 residues. The germline V and J ends were trimmed by 7 bases and 4 bases, with 24 bases remaining between them. Germline V gene lookup returns CDR1 PRHDT and CDR2 FYEKMQ (reference sequence). CDR3 protein: CASTLKSTKWVADTQYF. CDR3 bases: TGTGCCAGCACCCTTAAATCTACTAAGTGGGTGGCAGATACGCAGTATTTT.

The chain is built from TRBV4-3 and TRBJ1-1, with a tentative D call TRBD1 (5 bases). This CDR3 is 15 amino acids long. Germline CDR1 is LGHNA and CDR2 is YSLEER. V shed 2 bases and J shed 1 base, with 11 bases lying between them. The CDR3 reads CASSQYRGGNTEAFF. The CDR3 region has the DNA TGCGCCAGCAGCCAATATCGGGGCGGGAACACTGAAGCTTTCTTT.

Notes on this clonotype: This may arise from a read error, as a much more abundant clone is one base away. The chain is built from TRBV4-3 and TRBJ2-1; no definite D call. Per the germline V gene, CDR1 is LGHNA and CDR2 is YSLEER. Trimming shortened V by 0 bases and J by 13 bases, and 13 bases separated the two germline ends. This CDR3 contains 13 residues. The CDR3: CASSQDTIQTQFF. The DNA for the CDR3 is TGCGCCAGCAGCCAAGATACGATCCAGACCCAGTTCTTC.

As regards this clonotype: Compared with germline, one end of the junction differs, possibly owing to a read error. The chain uses TRBV10-3 and TRBJ2-7; D unclear. Germline V lookup: CDR1 ENHRY, CDR2 SYGVKD. The CDR3 consists of 14 residues. The CDR3 nucleotides read TGTGCCATCAGTGATGATAGCCTCTCCGACGAGCAGTACTTC. Its protein is CAISDDSLSDEQYF.

V is TRBV28 and J is TRBJ1-1; 9 nucleotides line up with TRBD1. Germline V gene sequence: CDR1 MDHEN, CDR2 SYDVKM. The CDR3 sequence is 15 residues long. Germline trimming cut 5 bases from V and 5 bases from J; bases unmatched to any gene: 9. CDR3: CASSPPTGGRTEAFF. The CDR3 bases are TGTGCCAGCAGTCCCCCGACAGGGGGGCGGACTGAAGCTTTCTTT.

The V gene is TRBV9, the J gene TRBJ2-1, with TRBD2 as a possible D gene (7 bases). The length of the CDR3 is 15 residues. V lost 1 base and J 4 bases, leaving 12 bases between the germline ends. Germline V gene sequence: CDR1 SGDLS, CDR2 YYNGEE. This CDR3 is CASSVRGAAYNEQFF. The DNA of the CDR3 is TGTGCCAGCAGCGTACGGGGGGCCGCGTACAATGAGCAGTTCTTC.

The chain employs TRBV12-3 or TRBV12-4 and TRBJ2-1, with D perhaps given as TRBD1 or TRBD2 (5 bases each). V was shortened by 4 bases and J by 7 bases, with 17 bases between the two germline ends. This CDR3 has 15 residues. CDR3 nucleotides: TGTGCCAGCAGTTCCCCCCGGGACCTTGGGAATGAGCAGTTCTTC. Its protein is CASSSPRDLGNEQFF.